One and the same sample provided the 9 T cell receptor beta chains below, sequenced in a study of blood T cell repertoires in COVID-19. Sequenced by immunoSEQ multiplex PCR; TCRdb stores in-frame clones only, minus some. The data hold about 130,000 clones, with roughly 86% observed a single time. The sample consisted of peripheral blood. Source of these receptors: a woman in her sixties or seventies with COVID-19, enrolled during active disease.

The chain has TRBV6-5 and TRBJ1-5, with 9 bases fitting TRBD1. The CDR3 has 13 residues. Germline assignment: CDR1 MNHEY and CDR2 SVGAGI. The J segment lost 4 bases and the V segment lost 8 bases, leaving 3 bases of the junction unmatched. The CDR3 DNA is TGTGCCAGCGGGACAGGGACGAATCAGCCCCAGCATTTT. Translated: CASGTGTNQPQHF.

V usage is TRBV7-8 and J usage is TRBJ1-6; D might be TRBD1 (5 bases). V was trimmed by 4 bases and J by 10 bases, leaving 8 bases between them. CDR1 and CDR2 from the germline V gene are SGHVS and FQNEAQ. The CDR3 extends over 12 amino acids. The CDR3 coding sequence is TGTGCCAGCAGCTGGGGGGAATCACCCCTCCACTTT. Amino acid sequence: CASSWGESPLHF.

The chain combines TRBV7-9 with TRBJ2-1, with a weak D call TRBD1 (6 bases). This CDR3 contains 13 residues. The germline V and J ends were trimmed by 11 bases and 8 bases, with 19 bases remaining between them. Germline CDR1 and CDR2: SEHNR and FQNEAQ (reference sequence). CDR3 nucleotides: TGTGCCTCAGGGCAGGGGCCCCCCGATGAGCAGTTCTTC. Amino acid sequence: CASGQGPPDEQFF.

The rearrangement joins TRBV7-3 to TRBJ2-3; D perhaps matches TRBD2 (5 bases). The germline CDR1 and CDR2 sequences are SGHTA and FQGTGA. CDR3 length: 14 residues. The V and J ends lost 5 bases and 1 base respectively, with 10 bases between them. CDR3 coding DNA: TGTGCCAGCAGCCAGTGGACTCGCACAGATACGCAGTATTTT. This encodes CASSQWTRTDTQYF. Using reference TRBV7-3 and TRBJ2-3 for the parts outside the CDR3, the full variable domain is GAGVSQTPSNKVTEKGKYVELRCDPISGHTALYWYRQSLGQGPEFLIYFQGTGAADDSGLPNDRFFAVRPEGSVSTLKIQRTERGDSAVYLCASSQWTRTDTQYFGPGTRLTVL.

The gene calls are TRBV3-1 (or the pseudogene TRBV3-2) and TRBJ2-1, with TRBD1 as a possible D gene (6 bases). V was trimmed by 2 bases and J by 8 bases, leaving 10 bases between them. CDR1 is LGHDT, CDR2 YNNKEL, per germline (reference sequence). The CDR3 length is 13 residues. For the CDR3, the DNA is TGTGCCAGCAGCCAATGGGGGCCCCATGAGCAGTTCTTC. It encodes CASSQWGPHEQFF.

In DNA form, the CDR3 reads TGTGCCAGCAGCTTGGGTCAAGCGGGGATATTCTACAATGAGCAGTTCTTC. It encodes CASSLGQAGIFYNEQFF. The rearrangement links TRBV5-4 to TRBJ2-1; 7 nucleotides match TRBD2. Per the germline V gene, CDR1 is SGHNT and CDR2 is YYREEE (reference sequence). The V segment lost 0 bases and the J segment 3 bases; nucleotides outside the gene matches: 9. There are 17 residues in the CDR3. Variable domain in full (rest from reference TRBV5-4 and TRBJ2-1): ETGVTQSPTHLIKTRGQQVTLRCSSQSGHNTVSWYQQALGQGPQFIFQYYREEENGRGNFPPRFSGLQFPNYSSELNVNALELDDSALYLCASSLGQAGIFYNEQFFGPGTRLTVL.

The CDR3 DNA reads as TGTGCCAGCAGCCGACTAGCGGGGGACAATGAGCAGTTCTTC. Its translation is CASSRLAGDNEQFF. The chain employs TRBV3-1 (or the pseudogene TRBV3-2) and TRBJ2-1, with 12 nucleotides matching TRBD2. Germline lookup yields CDR1 LGHDT and CDR2 YNNKEL (reference sequence). This CDR3 comprises 14 residues. V lost 4 bases and J lost 5; bases outside the gene matches: 0.

This chain connects TRBV24-1 to TRBJ2-3; 10 bases line up with TRBD2. Unmatched junction bases numbered 10, after V lost 5 bases and J lost 12 bases. Germline loops: CDR1 KGHDR, CDR2 SFDVKD. This CDR3 contains 14 residues. This CDR3 reads CATSVSGGNLRQYF. The CDR3 DNA is TGTGCCACCAGTGTTAGCGGGGGGAACCTAAGACAGTATTTT.

This chain joins TRBV5-1 and TRBJ1-4; the match to TRBD1 covers 9 bases. The germline V gene encodes CDR1 SGHRS and CDR2 YFSETQ. The junction had 11 bases not matched to a gene; V was cut back by 3 bases and J by 5 bases. The length of the CDR3 is 17 residues. CDR3 sequence reads: CASSSWGTGSLNEKLFF. CDR3 nucleotides: TGCGCCAGCAGCTCCTGGGGGACAGGGAGTTTAAATGAAAAACTGTTTTTT. Looking up the rest from reference TRBV5-1 and TRBJ1-4 gives the full variable domain: KAGVTQTPRYLIKTRGQQVTLSCSPISGHRSVSWYQQTPGQGLQFLFEYFSETQRNKGNFPGRFSGRQFSNSRSEMNVSTLELGDSALYLCASSSWGTGSLNEKLFFGSGTQLSVL.